These T cell receptor beta chains were read from a single sample in a study of PD-L1 blockade in urothelial cancer. Produced via immunoSEQ multiplex PCR; TCRdb's table is partial and in-frame only. This table holds tens of thousands of clones, 75% to 90% found once. Sequenced material: PBMCs, taken around atezolizumab (anti-PD-L1) treatment. These receptors came from a man in his 70s with urothelial cancer. Each CDR3 is given with its conserved first and last residue. A D gene is named only where the DNA matches it firmly. A clone size is listed for some rows: how often the clone was seen (once, few, many), or a class if it is expanded.

D gene: NA; J gene: TRBJ2-7; clone size: few; V gene: TRBV2; CDR3 protein: CATSTSSYEQYF; CDR3 DNA: TGTGCCACCAGTACAAGCTCCTACGAGCAGTACTTC
D gene: NA; J gene: TRBJ2-3; clone size: NA; V gene: TRBV12-5; CDR3 protein: CASGPGMGRGLDTQYF; CDR3 DNA: TGTGCTAGTGGTCCCGGAATGGGCAGGGGCCTGGATACGCAGTATTTT
D gene: NA; J gene: TRBJ1-4; clone size: NA; V gene: TRBV10-3; CDR3 protein: CAIKPGTNEKLFF; CDR3 DNA: TGTGCCATCAAACCGGGAACCAATGAAAAACTGTTTTTT
D gene: NA; J gene: TRBJ1-5; clone size: NA; V gene: TRBV9; CDR3 protein: CASSPRGEGQPQHF; CDR3 DNA: TGTGCCAGCAGCCCACGGGGGGAGGGTCAGCCCCAGCATTTT
D gene: NA; J gene: TRBJ2-2; clone size: NA; V gene: TRBV21-1; CDR3 protein: CARGVNTGELFF; CDR3 DNA: TGTGCCCGCGGGGTAAACACCGGGGAGCTGTTTTTT
D gene: TRBD2; J gene: TRBJ2-7; clone size: NA; V gene: TRBV27; CDR3 protein: CASTPAVSSGRANEQYF; CDR3 DNA: TGTGCCAGCACCCCGGCAGTGTCTAGCGGGAGGGCCAACGAGCAGTACTTC
D gene: TRBD2; J gene: TRBJ2-7; clone size: NA; V gene: TRBV6-1; CDR3 protein: CASSEGLAGGYEQYF; CDR3 DNA: TGTGCCAGCAGTGAAGGACTAGCGGGCGGCTACGAGCAGTACTTC
D gene: NA; J gene: TRBJ2-5; clone size: NA; V gene: TRBV19; CDR3 protein: CASSISRVGTQYF; CDR3 DNA: TGTGCCAGTAGTATTAGCAGGGTAGGGACCCAGTACTTC
D gene: NA; J gene: TRBJ1-1; clone size: once; V gene: TRBV18; CDR3 protein: CASSPGQSHTEAFF; CDR3 DNA: TGTGCCAGCTCACCAGGACAGAGTCACACTGAAGCTTTCTTT
D gene: NA; J gene: TRBJ2-7; clone size: NA; V gene: TRBV6-1; CDR3 protein: CASSGRTGLPYEQYF; CDR3 DNA: TGTGCCAGCAGTGGGCGAACGGGACTTCCCTACGAGCAGTACTTC
D gene: TRBD2; J gene: TRBJ2-1; clone size: NA; V gene: TRBV30; CDR3 protein: CAGGRTSGYNEQFF; CDR3 DNA: TGTGCCGGTGGACGGACTAGCGGATACAATGAGCAGTTCTTC
D gene: TRBD1; J gene: TRBJ2-7; clone size: NA; V gene: TRBV5-4; CDR3 protein: CASSLTGAYEQYF; CDR3 DNA: TGTGCCAGCAGCTTGACAGGGGCCTACGAGCAGTACTTC
D gene: TRBD1; J gene: TRBJ1-4; clone size: NA; V gene: TRBV28; CDR3 protein: CASSMPGQLFF; CDR3 DNA: TGTGCCAGCAGCATGCCGGGACAGCTGTTTTTT